This T cell receptor (beta chain) was identified during a study of OX40 agonist ivuxolimab in advanced cancers. Looking at the study overall: An agonistic human IgG2 monoclonal antibody against OX40 (CD134) was given. Partial responses were achieved by three patients, one with hepatocellular carcinoma and two with cutaneous melanoma.

The assay was immunoSEQ multiplex PCR, and TCRdb's table has in-frame clones only and misses some. The sample lists approximately 82,000 clones, about nine tenths occurring once. This clone has only one observation. Between the trimmed V and J ends, which lost 1 base and 0 bases, there was a span of 10 bases. This CDR3 is 16 amino acids long. Germline loops: CDR1 LNHNV, CDR2 YYDKDF (reference sequence). The sample consisted of CD4+ or CD8+ T cells sorted from blood, taken in a trial of the OX40 agonist ivuxolimab. The clonotype originates from an adult with an advanced solid tumor such as melanoma, head and neck, liver or kidney cancer. V usage is TRBV15 and J usage is TRBJ1-3, with TRBD1 as a possible D gene (6 bases). The CDR3 is CATSRVLQGSGNTIYF. CDR3 DNA: TGTGCCACCAGCAGAGTCCTACAGGGCTCTGGAAACACCATATATTTT.